This T cell receptor beta chain appears in the sequencing data of a study of metastatic and nonmetastatic thyroid tumors. About the study: Blood and tumor or nodule tissue repertoires from malignant and benign thyroid patients were compared.

This clone was found a few times. Given a much more abundant clone one base away, this may be a read error. The entire patient cohort was treatment-naive prior to thyroid surgery. TCRdb re-called the PCR reads with MiXCR. The sample holds about 40,000 clones, approximately 10% seen once. The V gene's germline CDR1 is SNHLY and CDR2 FYNNEI. Trimming took off 10 bases at V and 7 bases at J, with 22 bases between the two ends. The CDR3 sequence is 14 residues long. The receptor comes from a female donor with papillary thyroid cancer or a benign thyroid nodule (not recorded which). Some clones in this sample may be carry-over from other donors' samples. The sample consisted of blood. The chain couples TRBV2 to TRBJ1-1, with D possibly TRBD1 on 6 matching bases. The CDR3 DNA follows: TGTGCCACCACCCCCCTGGCAGGGGACATTGAAGCTTTCTTT. It is translated as CATTPLAGDIEAFF.